Listed below are T cell receptor beta chains from one sample, sequenced in a study of blood T cell repertoires in COVID-19. Assay used: immunoSEQ multiplex PCR; TCRdb lists only in-frame clones, some missing. The sample lists around 120,000 clones; around 90% were seen once. Specimen: peripheral blood. The receptor set was obtained from a human donor in a cohort sampled during active COVID-19. Both conserved end residues are part of each CDR3. The D gene is left open where the match is weak. For some rows the clone size is stated as once, few or many, or as a class when expanded; others skip it.

TRBV19	-	-	TRBJ2-7	CATRNLVGRSYEQYF	TGTGCCACTCGAAACCTGGTGGGCCGTTCCTACGAGCAGTACTTC
TRBV15	-	-	TRBJ2-5	CATSRVRGQETQYF	TGTGCCACCAGCAGAGTGCGGGGTCAAGAGACCCAGTACTTC
TRBV23-1	-	TRBD1	TRBJ1-2	CASSRPGQGIGGYTF	TGCGCCAGCAGCCGCCCGGGACAGGGGATCGGAGGCTACACCTTC
TRBV27	-	TRBD1	TRBJ1-2	CASSPPGTGGLYGYTF	TGTGCCAGCAGCCCACCCGGGACAGGGGGCCTCTATGGCTACACCTTC
TRBV5-4	once	-	TRBJ2-5	CASSAGGTEETQYF	TGTGCCAGCAGCGCTGGGGGGACCGAAGAGACCCAGTACTTC
TRBV29-1	-	-	TRBJ2-1	CSVRPSGGYNEQFF	TGCAGCGTACGCCCCAGCGGAGGCTACAATGAGCAGTTCTTC
TRBV13	-	TRBD1	TRBJ2-1	CASSVYRGAVGSSYNEQFF	TGTGCCAGCAGCGTCTACAGGGGAGCTGTCGGTAGCTCCTACAATGAGCAGTTCTTC
TRBV10-1	few	-	TRBJ1-5	CASSVGGGQPQHF	TGCGCCAGCAGCGTAGGGGGTGGTCAGCCCCAGCATTTT
TRBV18	-	-	TRBJ2-7	CASSRARGAYEQYF	TGTGCCAGCTCACGGGCCAGGGGAGCCTACGAGCAGTACTTC
TRBV27	-	-	TRBJ2-7	CASSLSFTGYEQYF	TGTGCCAGCAGTTTATCGTTTACAGGGTACGAGCAGTACTTC
TRBV11-2	-	-	TRBJ2-7	CASSTRPDGGGGEQYF	TGTGCCAGCAGCACCCGCCCGGACGGGGGTGGGGGCGAGCAGTACTTC
TRBV11-3	-	TRBD2	TRBJ2-1	CASSLVPGTSGKNEQFF	TGTGCCAGCAGCTTAGTTCCCGGGACTAGCGGGAAGAATGAGCAGTTCTTC
TRBV15	-	TRBD2	TRBJ2-2	CATRGGDRNTGELFF	TGTGCCACCCGGGGGGGGGACCGAAACACCGGGGAGCTGTTTTTT
TRBV14	medium-sized	TRBD1	TRBJ2-1	CASSQGLQGAFDNEQFF	TGTGCCAGCAGCCAAGGGCTACAGGGGGCGTTTGACAATGAGCAGTTCTTC
TRBV19	-	TRBD2	TRBJ2-3	CASSTILAGGVDTQYF	TGTGCCAGTAGTACAATCCTAGCGGGGGGGGTAGATACGCAGTATTTT
TRBV7-6	-	TRBD2	TRBJ2-5	CASSPTGGFQETQYF	TGTGCCAGCAGCCCGACGGGAGGGTTCCAAGAGACCCAGTACTTC
TRBV6-1	-	-	TRBJ1-4	CASSATGWGTNEKLFF	TGTGCCAGCAGTGCAACAGGATGGGGAACTAATGAAAAACTGTTTTTT
TRBV6-4	once	-	TRBJ2-1	CASMRDTSYNEQFF	TGTGCCAGCATGAGGGACACCTCCTACAATGAGCAGTTCTTC
TRBV11-2	once	-	TRBJ2-2	CASSLRFWELFF	TGTGCCAGCAGCCTCCGTTTTTGGGAGCTGTTTTTT
TRBV9	-	TRBD1	TRBJ2-7	CASSPRGTGLYEQYF	TGTGCCAGCAGCCCCCGGGGGACAGGCCTCTACGAGCAGTACTTC
TRBV27	-	-	TRBJ1-3	CASSLSPFLAGNTIYF	TGTGCCAGCAGTTTATCGCCCTTTTTAGCTGGAAACACCATATATTTT
TRBV11-1	-	TRBD1	TRBJ1-1	CASSFTGTGLFSEAFF	TGTGCCAGCAGCTTTACCGGGACAGGGCTTTTTAGTGAAGCTTTCTTT
TRBV7-4	-	-	TRBJ2-7	CASSLGWRRYEQYF	TGTGCCAGCAGCTTGGGGTGGAGGCGGTACGAGCAGTACTTC
TRBV2	-	-	TRBJ2-1	CASSGSNPYNEQFF	TGTGCCAGCAGTGGTAGTAATCCCTACAATGAGCAGTTCTTC
TRBV5-1	-	TRBD1	TRBJ2-4	CASSQGQGVDIQYF	TGCGCCAGCAGCCAAGGACAGGGCGTAGACATTCAGTACTTC
TRBV9	once	-	TRBJ2-2	CASSARLGDTGELFF	TGTGCCAGCAGTGCCAGGTTGGGCGACACCGGGGAGCTGTTTTTT
TRBV30	-	TRBD1	TRBJ1-2	CAWKRDRHYGYTF	TGTGCCTGGAAAAGGGACAGGCATTATGGCTACACCTTC